A selection of T cell receptor beta chains follows, all from one sample in a study of cytomegalovirus exposure and HLA in healthy donors. TCRdb keeps only in-frame clones here, not all; method: immunoSEQ multiplex PCR. Of roughly 180,000 clones listed, around 75% are singletons. Sequencing used PBMCs. The receptors were sampled from a female donor in good health and CMV-seronegative. CDR3s include the opening cysteine and the closing phenylalanine or tryptophan. Each record gives: clone size, V gene, J gene, D gene, CDR3 DNA, CDR3 protein. A D gene is named only where the DNA matches it firmly. Clone size appears in some rows only: once, few, many, or a class for an expanded clone.

abundance: .
v_gene: TRBV5-4
j_gene: TRBJ2-3
d_gene: .
CDR3nt: TGTGCCAGCAGCACCTCACTAGCTGAAAGCACAGATACGCAGTATTTT
CDR3aa: CASSTSLAESTDTQYF

abundance: .
v_gene: TRBV6-6
j_gene: TRBJ2-2
d_gene: .
CDR3nt: TGTGCCAGCAGTACAGGTTACAGCACCGGGGAGCTGTTTTTT
CDR3aa: CASSTGYSTGELFF

abundance: .
v_gene: TRBV5-1
j_gene: TRBJ1-1
d_gene: .
CDR3nt: TGCGCCAGCAGCTTGGTCGGGGGAGTGAACACTGAAGCTTTCTTT
CDR3aa: CASSLVGGVNTEAFF

abundance: .
v_gene: TRBV7-2
j_gene: TRBJ2-1
d_gene: TRBD1
CDR3nt: TGTGCCAGCAGCGGACGGGACAGGGGATACAATGAGCAGTTCTTC
CDR3aa: CASSGRDRGYNEQFF

abundance: .
v_gene: TRBV19
j_gene: TRBJ1-4
d_gene: .
CDR3nt: TGTGCCAGTAGCCGATATGGCGGGAGGGAAAAACTGTTTTTT
CDR3aa: CASSRYGGREKLFF

abundance: .
v_gene: TRBV2
j_gene: TRBJ1-4
d_gene: TRBD1
CDR3nt: TGTGCCAGCAGTGCCGGGACAGCTAATGAAAAACTGTTTTTT
CDR3aa: CASSAGTANEKLFF

abundance: .
v_gene: TRBV7-9
j_gene: TRBJ1-2
d_gene: TRBD1
CDR3nt: TGTGCCAGCAGCTCCGGGACAGGGAGGGGGCCTACGGGGGGCTACACCTTC
CDR3aa: CASSSGTGRGPTGGYTF

abundance: .
v_gene: TRBV2
j_gene: TRBJ1-2
d_gene: TRBD1
CDR3nt: TGTGCCAGCAGTGAACAGGGGGCGCAGGATGGCTACACCTTC
CDR3aa: CASSEQGAQDGYTF

abundance: once
v_gene: TRBV2
j_gene: TRBJ1-5
d_gene: .
CDR3nt: TGTGCCAGCAAACCACAGGGACCAGGGGATCAGCCCCAGCATTTT
CDR3aa: CASKPQGPGDQPQHF

abundance: .
v_gene: TRBV11-1
j_gene: TRBJ1-1
d_gene: TRBD1
CDR3nt: TGTGCCAGCAGCTTAGAAGCGGGACAGGGGTCTGAAGCTTTCTTT
CDR3aa: CASSLEAGQGSEAFF

abundance: .
v_gene: TRBV5-1
j_gene: TRBJ2-7
d_gene: TRBD2
CDR3nt: TGCGCCAGCAGCTTCAGGGAGGGTAGCTACGAGCAGTACTTC
CDR3aa: CASSFREGSYEQYF

abundance: once
v_gene: TRBV14
j_gene: TRBJ2-7
d_gene: TRBD1
CDR3nt: TGTGCCAGCAGCCCATTCGGGACAGGGAACGAGCAGTACTTC
CDR3aa: CASSPFGTGNEQYF

abundance: .
v_gene: TRBV9
j_gene: TRBJ2-5
d_gene: .
CDR3nt: TGTGCCAGCAATCTCGGAGGGAGTATGGGGGAGACCCAGTACTTC
CDR3aa: CASNLGGSMGETQYF

abundance: .
v_gene: TRBV5-1
j_gene: TRBJ2-3
d_gene: TRBD2
CDR3nt: TGCGCCAGCAGCTTGGGACTAGCGCACACAGATACGCAGTATTTT
CDR3aa: CASSLGLAHTDTQYF

abundance: .
v_gene: TRBV11-2
j_gene: TRBJ2-7
d_gene: TRBD1
CDR3nt: TGTGCCAGCAGCTTAACAGGGGAACACGAGCAGTACTTC
CDR3aa: CASSLTGEHEQYF

abundance: .
v_gene: TRBV14
j_gene: TRBJ2-2
d_gene: TRBD1
CDR3nt: TGTGCCAGCAGCCATTGGGTGACAGGGGCCGGGGAGCTGTTTTTT
CDR3aa: CASSHWVTGAGELFF

abundance: .
v_gene: TRBV7-2
j_gene: TRBJ1-1
d_gene: .
CDR3nt: TGTGCCAGCAGCTTAGTTAGCGGGGGGACTGAAGCTTTCTTT
CDR3aa: CASSLVSGGTEAFF

abundance: .
v_gene: TRBV30
j_gene: TRBJ1-3
d_gene: .
CDR3nt: TGTGCCTGGAGTGGGTCAGACTCTGGAAACACCATATATTTT
CDR3aa: CAWSGSDSGNTIYF

abundance: .
v_gene: TRBV28
j_gene: TRBJ2-5
d_gene: .
CDR3nt: TGTGCCAGCAGCCCATGGGCCCAAGAGACCCAGTACTTC
CDR3aa: CASSPWAQETQYF

abundance: .
v_gene: TRBV9
j_gene: TRBJ2-3
d_gene: TRBD2
CDR3nt: TGTGCCAGCAGCGTACTAGCGGGGGTGGGCACAGATACGCAGTATTTT
CDR3aa: CASSVLAGVGTDTQYF

abundance: .
v_gene: TRBV11-2
j_gene: TRBJ1-1
d_gene: .
CDR3nt: TGTGCCAGCAGCTCGAGTGGGGGGATCGCTGAAGCTTTCTTT
CDR3aa: CASSSSGGIAEAFF

abundance: once
v_gene: TRBV15
j_gene: TRBJ2-1
d_gene: .
CDR3nt: TGTGCCACCAGCCACTGGGGGGTATCGGCCTACAATGAGCAGTTCTTC
CDR3aa: CATSHWGVSAYNEQFF

abundance: .
v_gene: TRBV6-6
j_gene: TRBJ1-1
d_gene: .
CDR3nt: TGTGCCAGCAGTTACTCCGGGGGGAGCACTGAAGCTTTCTTT
CDR3aa: CASSYSGGSTEAFF

abundance: .
v_gene: TRBV29-1
j_gene: TRBJ2-1
d_gene: TRBD1
CDR3nt: TGCAGCGTCGGACAGGGTAGGGATGAGCAGTTCTTC
CDR3aa: CSVGQGRDEQFF

abundance: .
v_gene: TRBV30
j_gene: TRBJ1-5
d_gene: TRBD1
CDR3nt: TGTGCCTGGAGTTCGGGACAGCTCAATCAGCCCCAGCATTTT
CDR3aa: CAWSSGQLNQPQHF

abundance: .
v_gene: TRBV11-2
j_gene: TRBJ2-7
d_gene: .
CDR3nt: TGTGCCAGCAGCTTGGGTCAGGGGAAAAACGAGCAGTACTTC
CDR3aa: CASSLGQGKNEQYF

abundance: .
v_gene: TRBV7-8
j_gene: TRBJ2-1
d_gene: .
CDR3nt: TGTGCCAGCAGCTTAGAGGACAGTTCCTACAATGAGCAGTTCTTC
CDR3aa: CASSLEDSSYNEQFF

abundance: .
v_gene: TRBV27
j_gene: TRBJ2-7
d_gene: .
CDR3nt: TGTGCCAGCCGGGCGGGACCCACCTACGAGCAGTACTTC
CDR3aa: CASRAGPTYEQYF

abundance: .
v_gene: TRBV7-9
j_gene: TRBJ2-5
d_gene: .
CDR3nt: TGTGCCAGCAGCCCCCTCGGGGGAGAGACCCAGTACTTC
CDR3aa: CASSPLGGETQYF

abundance: .
v_gene: TRBV6-5
j_gene: TRBJ1-5
d_gene: TRBD1
CDR3nt: TGTGCCAGCAGTGAAGACAGGGAAGGTCAGCCCCAGCATTTT
CDR3aa: CASSEDREGQPQHF

abundance: few
v_gene: TRBV4-3
j_gene: TRBJ2-7
d_gene: TRBD1
CDR3nt: TGCGCCAGCAGCCATGGGGACAGGGGGCTCTCCTACGAGCAGTACTTC
CDR3aa: CASSHGDRGLSYEQYF

abundance: .
v_gene: TRBV9
j_gene: TRBJ2-6
d_gene: TRBD1
CDR3nt: TGTGCCAGCAGCGTAGTGGGGACAGGGGGTTCTAGTGGGGCCAACGTCCTGACTTTC
CDR3aa: CASSVVGTGGSSGANVLTF

abundance: few
v_gene: TRBV7-9
j_gene: TRBJ1-4
d_gene: .
CDR3nt: TGTGCCAGCAGCCCCCTCAGACTGGATGAAAAACTGTTTTTT
CDR3aa: CASSPLRLDEKLFF

abundance: .
v_gene: TRBV5-1
j_gene: TRBJ2-7
d_gene: TRBD2
CDR3nt: TGCGCCAGCAGCTTGTCCCTAGCGGGGGTCTCCTACGAGCAGTACTTC
CDR3aa: CASSLSLAGVSYEQYF

abundance: once
v_gene: TRBV18
j_gene: TRBJ1-1
d_gene: TRBD1
CDR3nt: TGTGCCAGCAGCGGACAGGGTTATGAAGCTTTCTTT
CDR3aa: CASSGQGYEAFF

abundance: .
v_gene: TRBV29-1
j_gene: TRBJ1-4
d_gene: .
CDR3nt: TGCAGCGTTGAAGAGCAGTCACAAGGCTCGGGTGAAAAACTGTTTTTT
CDR3aa: CSVEEQSQGSGEKLFF

abundance: .
v_gene: TRBV29-1
j_gene: TRBJ1-2
d_gene: .
CDR3nt: TGCAGCGTGAGTGAAAATGGCTACACCTTC
CDR3aa: CSVSENGYTF

abundance: few
v_gene: TRBV29-1
j_gene: TRBJ2-7
d_gene: .
CDR3nt: TGCAGCGTCTCGACAGGTACCTACGAGCAGTACTTC
CDR3aa: CSVSTGTYEQYF

abundance: .
v_gene: TRBV6-5
j_gene: TRBJ2-3
d_gene: .
CDR3nt: TGTGCCAGCAGCTATGGACTAAGAACAGATACGCAGTATTTT
CDR3aa: CASSYGLRTDTQYF

abundance: few
v_gene: TRBV7-6
j_gene: TRBJ1-6
d_gene: .
CDR3nt: TGTGCCAGCAGTCTGCAGGGAGGTAATTCACCCCTCCACTTT
CDR3aa: CASSLQGGNSPLHF

abundance: few
v_gene: TRBV10-3
j_gene: TRBJ1-1
d_gene: TRBD1
CDR3nt: TGTGCCATCATGGGGACAGGAGGGCTTGGAGGCACTGAAGCTTTCTTT
CDR3aa: CAIMGTGGLGGTEAFF

abundance: .
v_gene: TRBV5-4
j_gene: TRBJ2-7
d_gene: .
CDR3nt: TGTGCCAGCAGCCCCTCCGTAGGCCCCGGGGCCTACGAGCAGTACTTC
CDR3aa: CASSPSVGPGAYEQYF

abundance: .
v_gene: TRBV28
j_gene: TRBJ1-5
d_gene: .
CDR3nt: TGTGCCAGCTTACCAGGGAACAATCAGCCCCAGCATTTT
CDR3aa: CASLPGNNQPQHF

abundance: once
v_gene: TRBV11-2
j_gene: TRBJ2-5
d_gene: .
CDR3nt: TGTGCCAGCAGAGGCGGCGGGGGCCAGGGGCAATTGCTGAAAGAGACCCAGTACTTC
CDR3aa: CASRGGGGQGQLLKETQYF

abundance: .
v_gene: TRBV7-9
j_gene: TRBJ2-7
d_gene: TRBD2
CDR3nt: TGTTCCAGCCTTGCGGGGGGCCACGAGCAGTACTTC
CDR3aa: CSSLAGGHEQYF

abundance: .
v_gene: TRBV27
j_gene: TRBJ2-7
d_gene: TRBD1
CDR3nt: TGTGCCAGCAGTCCCCCGCCGCAGGGGGCGTACGAGCAGTACTTC
CDR3aa: CASSPPPQGAYEQYF